This passage covers 20 T cell receptor beta chains from one sample sequenced in a study of response to subunit inactivated influenza vaccine. TCRdb re-derived calls from the RT-PCR reads in MiXCR, one entry per CDR3 protein. The sample consists of approximately 700,000 distinct CDR3 sequences, about a sixth of them appearing once. This material consisted of PBMCs from blood, taken about 11 days after vaccination. The receptor source for this set is a man aged 45-60 years who received an inactivated influenza vaccine.

This clonotype showed up just a few times. V is TRBV18 and J is TRBJ2-7; D unclear. Germline assignment: CDR1 KGHSH and CDR2 LQKENI. This CDR3 comprises 13 residues. Trimming cost V 4 bases and J 3 bases, with 10 bases left between them. This CDR3 is CASSRDDIYEQYF. Written as DNA, the CDR3 is TGTGCCAGCTCACGAGATGACATCTACGAGCAGTACTTC.

The chain employs TRBV29-1 and TRBJ1-2, with a possible D match to TRBD1 (6 bases). Trimming cost V 4 bases and J 8 bases, with 23 bases left between them. The CDR3 spans 15 residues. In germline, CDR1 is SQVTM, CDR2 ANQGSEA. The chain's CDR3 is CSVGTSGATLSGYTF. CDR3 in DNA: TGCAGCGTTGGGACTTCAGGGGCGACTCTTTCCGGCTACACCTTC. Full variable domain (rest looked up from reference TRBV29-1 and TRBJ1-2): SAVISQKPSRDICQRGTSLTIQCQVDSQVTMMFWYRQQPGQSLTLIATANQGSEATYESGFVIDKFPISRPNLTFSTLTVSNMSPEDSSIYLCSVGTSGATLSGYTFGSGTRLTVV.

This clonotype has just a few counts. The chain recombines TRBV12-3 or TRBV12-4 with TRBJ2-1; TRBD2 aligns across 9 bases. V shed 6 bases, J shed 3 bases, and the junction held 6 bases outside the gene matches. This CDR3 contains 15 residues. The CDR3 DNA sequence: TGTGCCAGCAGCCCCGGGACTAGCTTCTACAATGAGCAGTTCTTC. This encodes CASSPGTSFYNEQFF.

The chain links TRBV5-1 to TRBJ2-7; 7 bases are shared with TRBD2. The CDR3 has 13 residues. CDR1 and CDR2 (germline): SGHRS, YFSETQ. V shed 5 bases, J shed 2 bases, and the junction held 4 bases outside the gene matches. DNA of the CDR3: TGCGCCAGCAGTTGGGGACTAACCTACGAGCAGTACTTC. Protein sequence: CASSWGLTYEQYF.

This clonotype was observed a few times. This sequence joins TRBV12-3 or TRBV12-4 and TRBJ1-5; TRBD1 matches at 7 bases. V lost 1 base, J lost 4 bases, and 4 bases stayed unmatched. CDR3 size: 15 residues. The chain's CDR3 is CASSLEWDRNQPQHF. In nucleotides, the CDR3 is TGTGCCAGCAGTTTAGAGTGGGACAGAAATCAGCCCCAGCATTTT.

This clonotype occurred many times. This rearrangement joins TRBV6-1 to TRBJ2-7, with TRBD2 matching over 7 bases. Per germline, CDR1 MNHNS and CDR2 SASEGT. V lost 5 bases and J lost 5; bases outside the gene matches: 6. The CDR3 is made up of 13 amino acids. CDR3 sequence (DNA): TGTGCCAGCAGTCCCCCGGGGGGTCACGAGCAGTACTTC. As protein: CASSPPGGHEQYF.

The chain uses TRBV10-3 and TRBJ2-7; D may be TRBD1 or TRBD2 (6 bases each). CDR3 size: 11 residues. Germline V lookup: CDR1 ENHRY, CDR2 SYGVKD. CDR3 DNA: TGTGCATCGGGGGCGGGGTTCGAGCAGTACTTC. Translating it yields CASGAGFEQYF.

The chain carries TRBV7-6 and TRBJ2-3; D gene ambiguous. The CDR3 extends over 12 amino acids. Germline values: CDR1 SGHVS, CDR2 FNYEAQ. Trimming removed 5 bases from V and 4 bases from J, with 7 bases in between. The CDR3 nucleotides are TGTGCCAGCAGCCGTTATTCAGATACGCAGTATTTT. Its translation is CASSRYSDTQYF.

This clonotype was detected only a few times. The chain combines TRBV13 with TRBJ1-1; D perhaps matches TRBD1 (6 bases). CDR3 length equals 18 residues. The germline CDR1 and CDR2 sequences are PRHDT and FYEKMQ (reference sequence). V was pared by 2 bases and J by 2 bases, with 21 bases between. In DNA form, the CDR3 reads TGTGCCAGCAGCTTATCGAGGGACATGGGAAGCGCTAACACTGAAGCTTTCTTT. Translation gives CASSLSRDMGSANTEAFF.

This clonotype has just a few counts. The rearrangement joins TRBV29-1 to TRBJ2-1; 11 nucleotides align to TRBD2. Germline V gene data show CDR1 as SQVTM and CDR2 as ANQGSEA. The CDR3 runs to 15 residues. With 2 bases clipped from V and 7 bases from J, the junction kept 7 bases outside the gene matches. The CDR3 region has the DNA TGCAGCGTTGAACTTTCGGGACTAGCGGTTAATGAGCAGTTCTTC. Protein: CSVELSGLAVNEQFF.

The chain combines TRBV4-3 with TRBJ2-3, with D possibly being TRBD2 (5 bases). Trimming pared 4 bases from V and 3 bases from J, leaving 20 bases between. Germline V CDR1 and CDR2: LGHNA, YSLEER. The CDR3 runs to 17 residues. DNA of the CDR3: TGCGCCAGCAGCCTAAAGGTATTCGCAGCGGAAACAGATACGCAGTATTTT. Its protein product is CASSLKVFAAETDTQYF.

As DNA, the CDR3 is TGTGCCTGGAGGCTAGCGGAGGGATACAATGAGCAGTTCTTC. It encodes CAWRLAEGYNEQFF. The rearrangement uses TRBV30 and TRBJ2-1; TRBD2 matches 7 bases. The CDR3 spans 14 residues. Per germline, CDR1 GTSNPN and CDR2 SVGIG (reference sequence). Trimming removed 3 bases from V and 4 bases from J; junction bases left unmatched: 6. The full variable domain, rest sourced from reference TRBV30 and TRBJ2-1, is SQTIHQWPATLVQPVGSPLSLECTVEGTSNPNLYWYRQAAGRGLQLLFYSVGIGQISSEVPQNLSASRPQDRQFILSSKKLLLSDSGFYLCAWRLAEGYNEQFFGPGTRLTVL.

J is TRBJ2-4 and V is TRBV7-4; D is perhaps TRBD1 or TRBD2 (5 bases each). Germline CDR1 SGHVT, CDR2 SQSDAQ. This CDR3 is built from 16 residues. Between the trimmed V and J ends, which lost 9 bases and 3 bases, there was a span of 21 bases. CDR3 bases: TGTGCCAGGAGGAATGGGGGAGAGACTTTCAAAAACATTCAGTACTTC. Translating gives CARRNGGETFKNIQYF.

This clonotype was picked up a small number of times. An end of the junction differs from the germline gene, which may be a read error. This chain uses TRBV7-8 with TRBJ1-1; D not certain. This CDR3 has 13 residues. The V gene's germline CDR1 is SGHVS and CDR2 FQNEAQ. As DNA, the CDR3 is TGTGCCAGCGAGGCAGACACTTATACTGAAGTTTTCTTT. Translated, it gives CASEADTYTEVFF.

This clonotype appeared a few times. The chain uses TRBV4-3 and TRBJ2-1, with 9 bases that match TRBD1. The CDR3 has 17 residues. Trimming cost V 1 base and J 7 bases; bases outside gene matches: 11. The germline gives CDR1 LGHNA, CDR2 YSLEER. CDR3 in amino acids: CASSQAPGTGMGNEQFF. The CDR3 region has the DNA TGCGCCAGCAGCCAAGCCCCCGGGACAGGGATGGGTAATGAGCAGTTCTTC.

The gene calls are TRBV7-3 and TRBJ2-2; no definite D call. The CDR3 spans 15 residues. Germline V CDR1 and CDR2: SGHTA, FQGTGA. With 4 bases removed from V and 3 bases from J, the gap between germline ends came to 12 bases. In DNA form, the CDR3 reads TGTGCCAGCAGCTACGGCGAGTCAGACACCGGGGAGCTGTTTTTT. Translated, it gives CASSYGESDTGELFF. The entire variable domain, with the rest obtained from reference TRBV7-3 and TRBJ2-2, is as follows: GAGVSQTPSNKVTEKGKYVELRCDPISGHTALYWYRQSLGQGPEFLIYFQGTGAADDSGLPNDRFFAVRPEGSVSTLKIQRTERGDSAVYLCASSYGESDTGELFFGEGSRLTVL.

This clonotype was picked up a small number of times. The V gene is TRBV10-3, the J gene TRBJ2-3; 7 bases line up with TRBD1. This CDR3 is built from 16 residues. Germline CDR1 is ENHRY and CDR2 is SYGVKD. After removal of 4 bases from V and 2 bases from J, the junction contained 9 bases not matched to a gene. The CDR3 DNA follows: TGTGCCATCAGTGGGAAACAGGGGTTGGCCACAGATACGCAGTATTTT. Its protein is CAISGKQGLATDTQYF.

This clonotype was observed a handful of times. The V call is TRBV6-1, the J call TRBJ2-6; 7 bases are shared with TRBD1. J lost 0 bases, V lost 3 bases, and 5 bases had no gene match. Germline V gene lookup returns CDR1 MNHNS and CDR2 SASEGT. The length of the CDR3 is 17 residues. The CDR3 DNA follows: TGTGCCAGCAGTGACACAGGGGTTCACTCTGGGGCCAACGTCCTGACTTTC. It yields the protein CASSDTGVHSGANVLTF.

The CDR3 is CASSWTGGFTGELFF. Written as DNA, the CDR3 is TGTGCCAGCAGCTGGACGGGGGGGTTCACCGGGGAGCTGTTTTTT. The chain employs TRBV7-2 and TRBJ2-2; TRBD2 aligns across 8 bases. The CDR3 loop spans 15 amino acids. The V gene end was trimmed by 4 bases and the J gene end by 4 bases; junction bases not matched to a gene: 5. CDR1 and CDR2 from the germline V gene are SGHTA and FQGNSA.

This clonotype was seen a few times. The chain links TRBV30 to TRBJ2-2, with 8 nucleotides matching TRBD2. The CDR3 contains 15 residues. The germline V gene has CDR1 GTSNPN and CDR2 SVGIG (reference sequence). Losses at the gene ends were 3 bases for V and 0 bases for J; bases not matched to a gene: 3. CDR3 coding DNA: TGTGCCTGGAGAATAGCGGGGACGAACACCGGGGAGCTGTTTTTT. It yields the protein CAWRIAGTNTGELFF.